Presented here are 28 T cell receptor beta chains from one specimen sequenced in a study of T cells expressing NK-cell markers. TCRdb processed the 5' RACE reads again and assigns one entry to each CDR3 protein, with no DNA. Its table lists a few hundred thousand distinct CDR3 sequences. Material: blood T cells: a sorted CD56 or NKG2C T cell subset, CD4+ or CD8+ T cells, or bulk PBMC T cells (not recorded which). The receptors originated from a man aged 18 to 69 in good health.

The CDR3 sequence: CASRGQGFQETQYF. The rearrangement joins TRBV6-4 to TRBJ2-5; checking the TCRdb D call of TRBD1 is not possible without DNA. CDR3 length equals 14 residues. The germline V gene encodes CDR1 MRHNA and CDR2 SNTAGT.

V is TRBV3-1 and J is TRBJ2-3; the TRBD2 assignment by TCRdb is unverifiable without DNA. Germline V lookup: CDR1 LGHDT, CDR2 YNNKEL (reference sequence). This CDR3 is built from 16 residues. The CDR3 here is CASSLAGSPGTDTQYF.

This chain uses TRBV11-2 with TRBJ2-5; the D call of TRBD1 rests on TCRdb alone, since no DNA is present to check it. The CDR3 has 16 residues. The germline gives CDR1 SGHAT, CDR2 FQNNGV. CDR3 region: CASSLDRRGSQETQYF.

The rearrangement uses TRBV6-1 and TRBJ1-1; the TRBD1 assignment by TCRdb is unverifiable without DNA. Germline V lookup: CDR1 MNHNS, CDR2 SASEGT. CDR3 size: 15 residues. The CDR3 region is CASRGQGWYNTEAFF.

The chain couples TRBV2 to TRBJ2-5; TCRdb picks TRBD1, but there is no DNA to check that call. The CDR3 length is 15 residues. Germline loops: CDR1 SNHLY, CDR2 FYNNEI. This CDR3 is CASRPWTGREETQYF.

The chain uses TRBV6-1 and TRBJ1-1; TCRdb selects TRBD1, and the lack of DNA leaves this call unchecked. The CDR3 has 15 amino acids. CDR1 is MNHNS, CDR2 SASEGT, per germline. The CDR3 reads CASSPLGIGAVEAFF.

The chain employs TRBV19 and TRBJ1-5; TCRdb names TRBD1, which stays unverified in the absence of DNA. CDR3 length: 15 residues. Germline CDR1 LNHDA, CDR2 SQIVND (reference sequence). The CDR3 reads CASSIRGVGNQPQHF.

The rearrangement links TRBV11-2 to TRBJ2-1; lacking DNA, the TRBD2 call made by TCRdb goes unchecked. Germline CDR1 SGHAT, CDR2 FQNNGV. The CDR3 covers 16 residues. The CDR3 loop is CASSFLAGPRGREQFF.

J is TRBJ2-1 and V is TRBV5-1; TCRdb reports TRBD2, a call that lacks DNA to check it against. The CDR3 runs to 18 residues. Germline V gene lookup returns CDR1 SGHRS and CDR2 YFSETQ. The CDR3 loop is CASSSVPGLAGGPNEQFF.

The chain uses TRBV20-1 and TRBJ1-4; TCRdb gives TRBD1 as the D gene, but with no DNA this cannot be confirmed. The length of the CDR3 is 11 residues. Germline CDR1 DFQATT, CDR2 SNEGSKA (reference sequence). CDR3 sequence: CSAQHREKLFF.

The chain combines TRBV5-1 with TRBJ2-3; TCRdb's D call of TRBD2 is untestable without DNA. In germline, CDR1 is SGHRS, CDR2 YFSETQ. CDR3 length equals 16 residues. CDR3 protein: CASSSRGGLAMGTQYF.

The chain is built from TRBV20-1 and TRBJ2-5; TCRdb picks TRBD2, but there is no DNA to check that call. This CDR3 spans 14 amino acids. Germline V gene lookup returns CDR1 DFQATT and CDR2 SNEGSKA (reference sequence). The CDR3 sequence is CSARLAGRAETQYF.

The J gene is TRBJ2-3, the V gene TRBV5-1; the TCRdb call, TRBD1, lacks DNA for checking. The CDR3 extends over 15 amino acids. The germline CDR1 and CDR2 sequences are SGHRS and YFSETQ. The chain's CDR3 is CASSLGGRTTDTQYF.

The chain joins TRBV27 to TRBJ2-5; absent DNA, TCRdb's TRBD2 call cannot be checked. The CDR3 is 17 residues long. Germline V gene sequence: CDR1 MNHEY, CDR2 SMNVEV (reference sequence). This CDR3 is CASSLSVNVRGEETQYF.

The CDR3 spells CASSVGASNGWQYF. The chain couples TRBV9 to TRBJ2-3; TCRdb's assignment of TRBD2 cannot be checked, as there is no DNA. This CDR3 spans 14 amino acids. In germline, CDR1 is SGDLS, CDR2 YYNGEE.

The chain carries TRBV5-6 and TRBJ2-2. Germline V lookup: CDR1 SGHDT, CDR2 YYEEEE. The CDR3 is made up of 15 amino acids. The CDR3 sequence: CASSLIDSYTGELFF.

V and J are TRBV5-1 and TRBJ1-1. Germline-derived CDR1 and CDR2 are SGHRS and YFSETQ. CDR3 length: 14 amino acids. This CDR3 is CASSLSPGGTEAFF. Variable domain in full (rest from reference TRBV5-1 and TRBJ1-1): KAGVTQTPRYLIKTRGQQVTLSCSPISGHRSVSWYQQTPGQGLQFLFEYFSETQRNKGNFPGRFSGRQFSNSRSEMNVSTLELGDSALYLCASSLSPGGTEAFFGQGTRLTVV.

The chain has TRBV12-3 or TRBV12-4 and TRBJ2-1; TCRdb selects TRBD1, and the lack of DNA leaves this call unchecked. The CDR3 is 17 residues long. The CDR3 loop reads CASSLRGSVRSYNEQFF.

The genes are TRBV5-4 and TRBJ1-1. The CDR3 loop spans 15 amino acids. The germline gives CDR1 SGHNT, CDR2 YYREEE (reference sequence). The CDR3 reads CASSLGTLSNTEAFF.

This chain uses TRBV6-1 with TRBJ1-3. This CDR3 spans 15 amino acids. The germline CDR1 and CDR2 sequences are MNHNS and SASEGT. CDR3 protein: CASSEDGVSGNTIYF.

The chain combines TRBV3-1 with TRBJ2-3; TCRdb designates TRBD2, a call that cannot be tested without DNA. CDR1 LGHDT and CDR2 YNNKEL come from the germline V gene (reference sequence). The CDR3 covers 16 residues. The CDR3 spells CARLLRQDLHTDTQYF.

The chain couples TRBV6-2 or TRBV6-3 to TRBJ2-1; TCRdb designates TRBD2, a call that cannot be tested without DNA. The CDR3 runs 15 residues. Germline V lookup: CDR1 MNHEY, CDR2 SVGEGT. The CDR3 is CASRPDPSGQGEQFF.

The rearrangement joins TRBV7-6 to TRBJ2-3; TCRdb proposes TRBD2, but this gene call is untestable without DNA. Germline CDR1 is SGHVS and CDR2 is FNYEAQ. This CDR3 is built from 17 residues. The CDR3 here is CASSLGLAGGLTDTQYF.

The CDR3 spells CASGPSTGTNQYF. V usage is TRBV27 and J usage is TRBJ2-3; checking the TCRdb D call of TRBD1 is not possible without DNA. CDR1 is MNHEY, CDR2 SMNVEV, per germline (reference sequence). This CDR3 is 13 amino acids long.

The chain uses TRBV20-1 and TRBJ2-3; TCRdb reports TRBD1, a call that lacks DNA to check it against. The CDR3 has 16 amino acids. Germline V gives CDR1 DFQATT, CDR2 SNEGSKA (reference sequence). The CDR3 spells CSARELRGINTDTQYF.

This sequence joins TRBV28 and TRBJ1-2; TCRdb outputs TRBD1, but without DNA this stays unchecked. Germline V gene data show CDR1 as MDHEN and CDR2 as SYDVKM. The CDR3 is 13 residues long. The CDR3 sequence is CASQQGTYYGYTF.

The V gene is TRBV11-1, the J gene TRBJ2-7; as DNA is missing, the TRBD2 call by TCRdb cannot be tested. The CDR3 has 16 amino acids. CDR1 SGHAT and CDR2 FQDESV come from the germline V gene (reference sequence). The CDR3 reads CASSLIGAPNSYEQYF. Full variable domain (missing parts from reference TRBV11-1 and TRBJ2-7): EAEVAQSPRYKITEKSQAVAFWCDPISGHATLYWYRQILGQGPELLVQFQDESVVDDSQLPKDRFSAERLKGVDSTLKIQPAELGDSAMYLCASSLIGAPNSYEQYFGPGTRLTVT.

The chain is built from TRBV7-9 and TRBJ2-2. Germline CDR1 reads SEHNR; CDR2 reads FQNEAQ (reference sequence). This CDR3 is 15 amino acids long. The CDR3 is CASIVSEANTGELFF.